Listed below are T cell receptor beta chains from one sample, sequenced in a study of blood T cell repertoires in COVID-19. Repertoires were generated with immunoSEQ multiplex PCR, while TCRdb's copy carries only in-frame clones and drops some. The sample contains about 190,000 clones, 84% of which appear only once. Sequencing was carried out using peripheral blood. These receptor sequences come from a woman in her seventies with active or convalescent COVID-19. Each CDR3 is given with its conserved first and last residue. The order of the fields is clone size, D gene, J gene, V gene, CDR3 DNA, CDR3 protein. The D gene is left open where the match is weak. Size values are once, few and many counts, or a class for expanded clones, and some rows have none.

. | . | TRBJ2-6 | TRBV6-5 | TGTGCCAGCAGTTACCAGGGGAGCTCTGGGGCCAACGTCCTGACTTTC | CASSYQGSSGANVLTF
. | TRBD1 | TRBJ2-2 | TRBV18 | TGTGCCAGCTCACCACAGGGGGCAAGGAACACCGGGGAGCTGTTTTTT | CASSPQGARNTGELFF
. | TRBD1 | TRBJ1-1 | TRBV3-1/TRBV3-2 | TGTGCCAGCAGCCAAGATCCAGGGGGGAACACTGAAGCTTTCTTT | CASSQDPGGNTEAFF
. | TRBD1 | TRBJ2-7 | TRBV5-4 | TGTGCCAGCAGCTTGAGATCTCCGGGACAGGGCCTCGAGCAGTACTTC | CASSLRSPGQGLEQYF
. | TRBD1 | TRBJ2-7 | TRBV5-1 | TGCGCCAGCAGCTACCAACAGGGGGCGGTTAACGAGCAGTACTTC | CASSYQQGAVNEQYF
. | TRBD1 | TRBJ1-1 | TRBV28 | TGTGCCAGCCCACCCCCGTGGGGCAGGGGGAGGCAGATGAACACTGAAGCTTTCTTT | CASPPPWGRGRQMNTEAFF
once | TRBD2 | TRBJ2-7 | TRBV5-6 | TGTGCCAGCAGCTTCGTTATTCCTAGCGGGAGGTCCGAGCAGTACTTC | CASSFVIPSGRSEQYF
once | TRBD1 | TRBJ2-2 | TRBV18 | TGTGCCAGCTCACCGGGACAGACCGGGGAGCTGTTTTTT | CASSPGQTGELFF
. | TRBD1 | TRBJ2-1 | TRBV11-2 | TGTGCCAGCAGCCCCCGACAGGGGGGGAATGAGCAGTTCTTC | CASSPRQGGNEQFF
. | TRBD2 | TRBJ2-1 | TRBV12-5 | TGTGCTAGTGGTTTGGTACTGGGTAGCGGGATTGATGAGCAGTTCTTC | CASGLVLGSGIDEQFF
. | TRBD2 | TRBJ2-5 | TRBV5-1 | TGCGCCAGCAGTCGGCTAGCGGGGTACCAAGAGACCCAGTACTTC | CASSRLAGYQETQYF
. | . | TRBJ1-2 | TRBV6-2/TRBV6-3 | TGTGCCAGCAGCGACCCCCCGGGGTCGGATGGCTACACCTTC | CASSDPPGSDGYTF